This T cell receptor (beta chain) was sequenced for a study of shared clonotypes between healthy human individuals. Study-wide background: Donors were two women and a few men aged 18 to 49. Each donor had three CD4 naive, three CD4 memory, two CD8 naive and one CD8 memory plate. Overall study findings and caveats: Shared clonotypes across all four donors exceeded non-shared ones in generation probability.

The CDR3 is 14 residues long. The V gene lost 6 bases and the J gene lost 2 bases, with 11 bases spanning the gap. Germline-derived CDR1 and CDR2 are SNHLY and FYNNEI. Remarks on this clone: The target antigen is unknown.

Profiled with immunoSEQ multiplex PCR; TCRdb holds only in-frame clones, not every one. The sample has under 1,100,000 clones, 75% seen once. V and J are TRBV2 and TRBJ2-4, with TRBD1 as a possible D gene (5 bases). The TCR comes from a man aged 18 to 30 in good health. The specimen sequenced was memory CD4+ T cells sorted from blood. Subset reported: CD45RA-negative fraction. CDR3 DNA sequence: TGTGCCAGCAGCCAGACAGATTCCAAAAACATTCAGTACTTC. Its translation: CASSQTDSKNIQYF.